This TCR beta chain appears in the sequencing data of a study of T-cell memory formation after mild COVID-19. Of note for this clonotype: The antigen remains undetermined.

One entry per CDR3 protein, called by TCRdb with MiXCR from the 5' RACE reads. The sample contains under 250,000 distinct CDR3 sequences, 10% to 13% of which appear only once. V was clipped by 5 bases and J by 3 bases; unmatched bases: 12. CDR1 and CDR2 (germline): SGHDT, YYEEEE. This CDR3 spans 16 amino acids. Study-level findings and limits: Second-wave clones peaking on day 37 lacked confirmed SARS-CoV-2 specificity. Largely, contracting CD4+ clones fell within CM and EM, and contracting CD8+ clones within EMRA.

Sequencing was carried out using PBMCs or a T cell subset sorted from them (not recorded which). This receptor was identified in a man between 18 and 29 years old who had mild COVID-19 (a few samples of this study predate the infection). Cell type and time point are not known. The chain couples TRBV5-6 to TRBJ2-5, with TRBD2 matching 8 bases. The CDR3 DNA sequence: TGTGCCAGCAGTCCAGGCGGGGGGCGGGCGAAAGAGACCCAGTACTTC. This sequence encodes CASSPGGGRAKETQYF. Using reference TRBV5-6 and TRBJ2-5 for the parts outside the CDR3, the full variable domain is DAGVTQSPTHLIKTRGQQVTLRCSPKSGHDTVSWYQQALGQGPQFIFQYYEEEERQRGNFPDRFSGHQFPNYSSELNVNALLLGDSALYLCASSPGGGRAKETQYFGPGTRLLVL.